Presented here are 5 T cell receptor beta chains from one specimen sequenced in a study of vaccination effects on CD4 cells after COVID-19 (dated by TCRdb to the early 2020s). Library method: the immunoSEQ multiplex PCR assay. The source is immuneACCESS, and TCRdb retained only in-frame sequences with V and J called. Part of the clones is not carried over; for the studies checked, unresolved V genes explain less than half of this, and the remainder is unexplained. Within this sample are 20,000 to 25,000 clones, with roughly three quarters of them counted one time only. The ten biggest clones cover 9.1% of the sample. In the ViraFEST assay, PBMC were stimulated with viral peptide pools, and antigen-specific CD4+ T cell clonotypes were then identified by expansion using TCR sequencing. After around 11 days of culture, CD4+ T cells were isolated with the EasySep CD4+ T cell isolation kit. Healthy vaccine recipients had no prior SARS-CoV-2 infection, confirmed by negative nucleocapsid antibodies before and after vaccination.

Their antigen targets remain unknown. Sample: CD4+ T cells from PBMCs cultured with HCoV-NL63 spike peptides, taken before COVID-19 vaccination. In the paper's terms, the cell subset or site label means: HCoV-NL63 spike overlapping peptide pool stimulation. The source of these receptors is a human donor who received a COVID-19 vaccine.

This clone was observed a few times. Here the CDR3 DNA reads TGCGCCAGCAGCCAAGGACAGGGACCCACCGGGGAGCTGTTTTTT. It codes for CASSQGQGPTGELFF. V gene TRBV5-1 combines with J gene TRBJ2-2; 8 bases align to TRBD1. From germline, CDR1 is SGHRS and CDR2 YFSETQ. V lost 4 bases to trimming and J lost 4 bases; unmatched junction nucleotides: 6. CDR3 length: 15 residues.

The chain links TRBV3-1 (or the pseudogene TRBV3-2) to TRBJ2-6; the match to TRBD1 covers 7 bases. Germline V lookup: CDR1 LGHDT, CDR2 YNNKEL (reference sequence). The J segment lost 0 bases and the V segment lost 2 bases, leaving 7 bases of the junction unmatched. This CDR3 contains 18 residues. The CDR3 protein is CASSQPGTVVSGANVLTF. In DNA, the CDR3 is TGTGCCAGCAGCCAACCCGGGACAGTCGTCTCTGGGGCCAACGTCCTGACTTTC.

The rearrangement uses TRBV4-1 and TRBJ2-2; D might be TRBD2 (6 bases). Germline V gene sequence: CDR1 MGHRA, CDR2 YSYEKL. Trimming removed 4 bases from V and 10 bases from J, with 7 bases in between. This CDR3 is 11 amino acids long. The CDR3 loop reads CASSPGLELFF. As DNA, the CDR3 is TGCGCCAGCAGCCCGGGACTGGAGCTGTTTTTT.

The gene calls are TRBV6-2 or TRBV6-3 and TRBJ1-5; maybe TRBD1 (6 bases). The germline V gene encodes CDR1 MNHEY and CDR2 SVGEGT. This CDR3 is built from 17 residues. V lost 5 bases to trimming and J lost 1 base, with 18 bases between them. CDR3 bases: TGTGCCAGCAGTCCATACCAGGGGCGCGAGAGCAATCAGCCCCAGCATTTT. It is translated as CASSPYQGRESNQPQHF.

This chain links TRBV11-2 with TRBJ1-2; 9 bases line up with TRBD1. Germline CDR1 SGHAT, CDR2 FQNNGV. The CDR3 extends over 13 amino acids. Trimming removed 8 bases from V and 3 bases from J; junction bases left unmatched: 4. CDR3: CASRDREHYGYTF. CDR3 bases: TGTGCCAGCCGGGACAGGGAACACTATGGCTACACCTTC.